A single sample gave rise to the 6 T cell receptor beta chains below, sequenced in a study of CD8+ T cells in alopecia areata. Once RNA had been extracted, it was reverse transcribed into cDNA to act as the sequencing template. The repertoire was sequenced with immunoSEQ multiplex PCR; TCRdb's copy has only in-frame clones and lacks some. This table holds approximately 170,000 clones, 50% to 60% found once. Noted treatment: oral pan-JAK inhibitor, 5-10 mg twice daily. Here the sequenced sample was CD4+ T cells sorted from blood, taken at week 4, from a patient treated with tofacitinib. The receptors stem from a human donor with alopecia areata.

The rearrangement links TRBV30 to TRBJ2-1, with D maybe TRBD1 (5 bases). This CDR3 has 12 amino acids. Trimming cost V 2 bases and J 5 bases, with 7 bases left between them. In germline, CDR1 is GTSNPN, CDR2 SVGIG (reference sequence). CDR3 protein: CAWSRRDNEQFF. The DNA for the CDR3 is TGTGCCTGGAGTCGCAGGGACAATGAGCAGTTCTTC.

This clone turned up a few times. The V gene is TRBV29-1, the J gene TRBJ2-7, with D possibly TRBD2 on 6 matching bases. Per the germline V gene, CDR1 is SQVTM and CDR2 is ANQGSEA. Trimming took 3 bases from V and 0 from J, leaving 15 bases between them. CDR3 length: 15 residues. This chain's CDR3 is CSVEGGTRSSYEQYF. The DNA of the CDR3 is TGCAGCGTTGAGGGCGGGACGAGGAGCTCCTACGAGCAGTACTTC.

This clone was seen a handful of times. The chain has TRBV5-1 and TRBJ2-7, with TRBD1 matching 11 bases. The germline V gene encodes CDR1 SGHRS and CDR2 YFSETQ. V was clipped by 4 bases and J by 3 bases; unmatched bases: 3. This CDR3 is 14 amino acids long. For the CDR3, the DNA is TGCGCCAGCAGCACGGGGACAGGGGGCTACGAGCAGTACTTC. Translated: CASSTGTGGYEQYF.

This clone appeared a single time. The chain is built from TRBV6-5 and TRBJ1-5; D remains ambiguous. This CDR3 comprises 15 residues. From germline, CDR1 is MNHEY and CDR2 SVGAGI. V was shortened by 4 bases and J by 2 bases, with 12 bases between the two germline ends. The CDR3 spells CASSSVGTGNQPQHF. The CDR3 region has the DNA TGTGCCAGCAGTTCAGTGGGTACGGGCAATCAGCCCCAGCATTTT.

The V call is TRBV7-6, the J call TRBJ2-7; the match to TRBD2 covers 10 bases. With V trimmed by 4 bases and J by 4 bases, 4 bases remained unmatched. This CDR3 spans 14 amino acids. CDR1 SGHVS and CDR2 FNYEAQ come from the germline V gene. The CDR3 nucleotides read TGTGCCAGCAGCTCTAGCGGGAGTGGGTACGAGCAGTACTTC. Translation gives CASSSSGSGYEQYF.

This chain links TRBV15 with TRBJ2-3, with 7 bases that match TRBD2. The CDR3 runs to 13 residues. V lost 5 bases, J lost 4 bases, and 3 bases stayed unmatched. Germline V gene sequence: CDR1 LNHNV, CDR2 YYDKDF (reference sequence). The CDR3 nucleotides read TGTGCCACCAGCGAGGGAGGGGCAGATACGCAGTATTTT. Amino acids: CATSEGGADTQYF.